The 5 T cell receptor beta chains below were found in one sample sequenced in a study of CD8+ T cells in alopecia areata. cDNA reverse transcribed from extracted RNA served as the sequencing template. Some clones are missing from TCRdb's copy, which holds only in-frame ones; the method was immunoSEQ multiplex PCR. The repertoire holds 9,500 to 15,000 clones, with more than 50% as singletons. Researchers gathered lesional scalp punch biopsies and peripheral blood from patients with alopecia areata. Sequenced: skin. The receptors come from a human donor with alopecia areata.

The V and J genes are TRBV30 and TRBJ2-3; 10 positions agree with TRBD1. CDR1 GTSNPN and CDR2 SVGIG come from the germline V gene (reference sequence). With 5 bases clipped from V and 3 bases from J, the junction kept 11 bases outside the gene matches. The CDR3 length is 16 residues. Here the CDR3 reads CAWEEKTGGMTDTQYF. The CDR3 DNA sequence: TGTGCCTGGGAAGAAAAGACAGGGGGCATGACAGATACGCAGTATTTT.

This clone was observed a few times. The chain couples TRBV7-2 to TRBJ2-2, with 9 positions matching TRBD1. Germline trimming cut 2 bases from V and 1 base from J; bases unmatched to any gene: 2. This CDR3 comprises 16 residues. Germline-derived CDR1 and CDR2 are SGHTA and FQGNSA. The CDR3 nucleotides read TGTGCCAGCAGCTTAATGGGACAGGGGAACACCGGGGAGCTGTTTTTT. Its protein is CASSLMGQGNTGELFF.

This rearrangement joins TRBV5-6 to TRBJ2-5; no clear D gene. Trimming stripped 0 bases from V and 11 bases from J, with 8 bases between. This CDR3 spans 11 amino acids. Germline values: CDR1 SGHDT, CDR2 YYEEEE. The CDR3 loop is CASSLGPWQYF. Written as DNA, the CDR3 is TGTGCCAGCAGCTTGGGTCCGTGGCAGTACTTC.

This clone was observed once. This chain connects TRBV7-9 to TRBJ1-2; a weak D match, TRBD1 (5 bases). The ends were cut back, 3 bases at V and 13 bases at J, with 21 bases in the middle. Germline V gene lookup returns CDR1 SEHNR and CDR2 FQNEAQ (reference sequence). The CDR3 runs 14 residues. This CDR3 reads CASSLGDSGPSFTF. The CDR3 region has the DNA TGTGCCAGCAGCTTGGGGGATTCGGGACCTTCGTTCACCTTC.

This rearrangement joins TRBV7-2 to TRBJ2-3, with D hard to call. From germline, CDR1 is SGHTA and CDR2 FQGNSA. The CDR3 has 14 amino acids. V was pared by 3 bases and J by 0 bases, with 7 bases between. DNA for the CDR3: TGTGCCAGCAGCTTCGGGCCTAGCACAGATACGCAGTATTTT. Its translation: CASSFGPSTDTQYF.